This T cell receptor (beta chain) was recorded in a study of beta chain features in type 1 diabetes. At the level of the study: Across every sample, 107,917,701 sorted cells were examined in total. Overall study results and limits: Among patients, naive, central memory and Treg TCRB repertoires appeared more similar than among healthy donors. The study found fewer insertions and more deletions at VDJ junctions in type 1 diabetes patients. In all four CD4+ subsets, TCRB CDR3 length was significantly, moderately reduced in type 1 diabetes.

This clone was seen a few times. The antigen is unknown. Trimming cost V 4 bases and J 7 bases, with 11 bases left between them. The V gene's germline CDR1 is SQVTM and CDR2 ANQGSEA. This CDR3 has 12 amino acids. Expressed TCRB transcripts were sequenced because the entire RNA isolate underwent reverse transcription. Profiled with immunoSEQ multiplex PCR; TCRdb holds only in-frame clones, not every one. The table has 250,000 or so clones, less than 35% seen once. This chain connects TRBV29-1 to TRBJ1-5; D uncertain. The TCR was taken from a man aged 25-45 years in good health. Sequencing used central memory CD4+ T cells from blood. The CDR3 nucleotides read TGCAGCGTTGTGGAGCCGGAACAGCCCCAGCATTTT. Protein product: CSVVEPEQPQHF.